Each of the 23 T cell receptor beta chains below was sequenced from the same sample in a study of beta chain features in type 1 diabetes. Investigators reverse transcribed all isolated RNA, so they sequenced expressed TCRB transcripts. Measured with immunoSEQ multiplex PCR; TCRdb has only the in-frame clones, and not every one. The data hold 900,000 or so clones, with about a sixth observed a single time. Material: naive CD4+ T cells from blood. The receptor set was obtained from a woman younger than 35 in good health.

The chain carries TRBV7-9 and TRBJ2-1; maybe TRBD2 (5 bases). CDR3 length: 16 residues. Trimming took off 5 bases at V and 7 bases at J, with 21 bases between the two ends. CDR1 is SEHNR and CDR2 is FQNEAQ in the germline V gene (reference sequence). CDR3: CASSPHLGGGTNEQFF. Written as DNA, the CDR3 is TGTGCCAGCAGCCCGCACTTAGGAGGTGGTACGAATGAGCAGTTCTTC. Filled out from reference TRBV7-9 and TRBJ2-1, the complete variable domain reads DTGVSQNPRHKITKRGQNVTFRCDPISEHNRLYWYRQTLGQGPEFLTYFQNEAQLEKSRLLSDRFSAERPKGSFSTLEIQRTEQGDSAMYLCASSPHLGGGTNEQFFGPGTRLTVL.

This clone was detected only a few times. The chain is built from TRBV7-9 and TRBJ2-2, with 7 bases that match TRBD2. This CDR3 has 17 residues. The trim removed 1 base at V and 4 bases at J, leaving 9 bases unmatched. CDR1 and CDR2 (germline): SEHNR, FQNEAQ (reference sequence). CDR3 DNA sequence: TGTGCCAGCAGCTTAGGTAGGCTAGCGGCCTCCACCGGGGAGCTGTTTTTT. Amino acid sequence: CASSLGRLAASTGELFF.

This chain links TRBV4-2 with TRBJ2-2; perhaps TRBD2 as D (6 bases). Germline lookup yields CDR1 LGHNA and CDR2 YNFKEQ. This CDR3 has 17 residues. V shed 0 bases and J shed 2 bases, with 13 bases lying between them. The CDR3 loop is CASSQDTGLLNTGELFF. DNA for the CDR3: TGTGCCAGCAGCCAAGATACGGGACTCCTTAACACCGGGGAGCTGTTTTTT.

This clone was counted only a few times. The rearrangement joins TRBV2 to TRBJ1-5, with unresolved D. The CDR3 is made up of 12 amino acids. The V end lost 7 bases, the J end lost 4 bases, and 8 bases lay between the germline ends. In germline, CDR1 is SNHLY, CDR2 FYNNEI. CDR3 nucleotides: TGTGCCAGCAACAATTATAATCAGCCCCAGCATTTT. Translation gives CASNNYNQPQHF.

V usage is TRBV18 and J usage is TRBJ1-1, with TRBD1 as a possible D gene (6 bases). Trimming pared 3 bases from V and 1 base from J, leaving 15 bases between. The V gene's germline CDR1 is KGHSH and CDR2 LQKENI. The CDR3 runs 16 residues. The CDR3 nucleotides are TGTGCCAGCTCACCCGCTTCACAGGGACAGAACACTGAAGCTTTCTTT. This gives the protein CASSPASQGQNTEAFF.

This clone turned up a few times. V is TRBV4-2 and J is TRBJ1-4, with 8 positions matching TRBD1. There are 14 residues in the CDR3. With 5 bases clipped from V and 6 bases from J, the junction kept 5 bases outside the gene matches. Germline V CDR1 and CDR2: LGHNA, YNFKEQ. The CDR3 nucleotides read TGTGCCAGCAGCACCCAGACAGGGGATGAAAAACTGTTTTTT. Encoded protein: CASSTQTGDEKLFF.

V is TRBV6-5 and J is TRBJ2-1; D is tentatively TRBD1 or TRBD2 (5 bases each). The CDR3 has 15 residues. Between the trimmed V and J ends, which lost 6 bases and 2 bases, there was a span of 14 bases. Germline V gene lookup returns CDR1 MNHEY and CDR2 SVGAGI. The CDR3 region has the DNA TGTGCCAGCAGCCGGGGCCCACAAACCTACAATGAGCAGTTCTTC. This encodes CASSRGPQTYNEQFF.

This clone turned up a few times. The chain uses TRBV5-1 and TRBJ2-5, with D possibly TRBD1 on 6 matching bases. Trimming took 4 bases from V and 0 from J, leaving 13 bases between them. CDR1 is SGHRS and CDR2 is YFSETQ in the germline V gene. The CDR3 runs 15 residues. Here the CDR3 reads CASSIGTPNQETQYF. The CDR3 DNA is TGCGCCAGCAGCATTGGGACACCAAACCAAGAGACCCAGTACTTC.

This chain joins TRBV7-2 and TRBJ2-7, with TRBD1 identical over 8 bases. Germline V lookup: CDR1 SGHTA, CDR2 FQGNSA. The CDR3 length is 17 residues. J lost 6 bases, V lost 3 bases, and 16 bases had no gene match. Here the CDR3 DNA reads TGTGCCAGCAGCTTGGGACGAGGGGACAGGTCTATCGGCGAGCAGTACTTC. Its translation is CASSLGRGDRSIGEQYF.

This rearrangement joins TRBV10-3 to TRBJ2-2, with D possibly matching TRBD1 (6 bases). The CDR3 is 14 amino acids. V was cut by 6 bases and J by 2 bases, with 10 bases left in between. CDR1 and CDR2 (germline): ENHRY, SYGVKD. CDR3 sequence: CAIRGQLNTGELFF. CDR3 in DNA: TGTGCCATCAGAGGACAGCTAAACACCGGGGAGCTGTTTTTT.

V usage is TRBV19 and J usage is TRBJ2-1; 7 bases align to TRBD2. Germline CDR1 and CDR2: LNHDA and SQIVND (reference sequence). J gave up 8 bases and V 7 bases, and 14 bases lay outside the gene matches. The CDR3 sequence is 15 residues long. CDR3 nucleotide sequence: TGTGCCAGTACAGCGGGATGGGAACCGCGGGATGAGCAGTTCTTC. It yields the protein CASTAGWEPRDEQFF.

In this sample, this clone turned up a few times. The V and J genes are TRBV5-6 and TRBJ2-3, with no clear D. The CDR3 runs to 13 residues. CDR1 SGHDT and CDR2 YYEEEE come from the germline V gene. Trimming removed 4 bases at V and 5 bases at J, with 11 bases between. CDR3 protein: CASSGVVRDTQYF. The CDR3 nucleotides read TGTGCCAGCAGCGGAGTGGTAAGAGATACGCAGTATTTT.

Points on this clone: The sample holds other DNA sequences that translate to the same CDR3. The DNA of the CDR3 is TGCGCCAGCAGCTTCACAGGGCAAGAGACCCAGTACTTC. Protein product: CASSFTGQETQYF. The V call is TRBV5-1, the J call TRBJ2-5; tentatively, D is TRBD1 (6 bases). V shed 2 bases and J shed 2 bases, with 7 bases lying between them. This CDR3 spans 13 amino acids. In germline, CDR1 is SGHRS, CDR2 YFSETQ.

This clone was seen more than once but under ten times. The chain employs TRBV19 and TRBJ2-1; 10 positions agree with TRBD2. This CDR3 has 15 amino acids. Germline CDR1 and CDR2: LNHDA and SQIVND (reference sequence). The V gene end was trimmed by 4 bases and the J gene end by 3 bases; junction bases not matched to a gene: 3. CDR3 amino acids: CASSSSGRYYNEQFF. CDR3 in DNA: TGTGCCAGTAGTAGTAGCGGGAGGTACTACAATGAGCAGTTCTTC. The full variable domain, in which reference TRBV19 and TRBJ2-1 provide the parts outside the CDR3, is DGGITQSPKYLFRKEGQNVTLSCEQNLNHDAMYWYRQDPGQGLRLIYYSQIVNDFQKGDIAEGYSVSREKKESFPLTVTSAQKNPTAFYLCASSSSGRYYNEQFFGPGTRLTVL.

The chain recombines TRBV9 with TRBJ2-1; D is uncertain. Trimming stripped 4 bases from V and 7 bases from J, with 9 bases between. The CDR3 sequence is 12 residues long. Germline values: CDR1 SGDLS, CDR2 YYNGEE. CDR3 DNA: TGTGCCAGCAGCCCCTTTGTGAATGAGCAGTTCTTC. Translating gives CASSPFVNEQFF.

This chain joins TRBV19 and TRBJ2-7; tentative D call: TRBD1 (5 bases). This CDR3 comprises 14 residues. V was clipped by 3 bases and J by 2 bases, with 11 bases between them. From germline, CDR1 is LNHDA and CDR2 SQIVND (reference sequence). The CDR3 here is CASSMYPGTYEQYF. In DNA form, the CDR3 reads TGTGCCAGTAGTATGTATCCAGGGACCTACGAGCAGTACTTC. The full variable domain, with the rest looked up from reference TRBV19 and TRBJ2-7, is DGGITQSPKYLFRKEGQNVTLSCEQNLNHDAMYWYRQDPGQGLRLIYYSQIVNDFQKGDIAEGYSVSREKKESFPLTVTSAQKNPTAFYLCASSMYPGTYEQYFGPGTRLTVT.

V is TRBV7-2 and J is TRBJ2-7; D may correspond to TRBD1 or TRBD2 (5 bases each). Trimming cost V 1 base and J 0 bases, with 19 bases left between them. CDR3 size: 18 residues. Germline V gene sequence: CDR1 SGHTA, CDR2 FQGNSA. CDR3 sequence reads: CASSLGAPGPTSSYEQYF. The DNA of the CDR3 is TGTGCCAGCAGCTTAGGGGCCCCGGGACCCACGAGCTCCTACGAGCAGTACTTC.

This chain uses TRBV28 with TRBJ1-2, with TRBD1 matching 7 bases. This CDR3 spans 14 amino acids. V gave up 5 bases and J gave up 1 base; unmatched junction bases: 4. The V gene's germline CDR1 is MDHEN and CDR2 SYDVKM. The CDR3 DNA reads TGTGCCAGCAGTAGGACAGGCGATAACTATGGCTACACCTTC. Protein: CASSRTGDNYGYTF.

This clone occurred once. J is TRBJ1-5 and V is TRBV7-2; TRBD1 aligns across 7 bases. Germline V gene lookup returns CDR1 SGHTA and CDR2 FQGNSA. The CDR3 consists of 15 residues. Germline trimming cut 1 base from V and 3 bases from J; bases unmatched to any gene: 3. The CDR3 loop is CASSLGQGDNQPQHF. The DNA of the CDR3 is TGTGCCAGCAGCTTAGGACAGGGTGACAATCAGCCCCAGCATTTT.

The gene calls are TRBV11-1 and TRBJ2-7; the D is unclear. From germline, CDR1 is SGHAT and CDR2 FQDESV (reference sequence). Trimming took 5 bases from V and 5 from J, leaving 10 bases between them. The CDR3 totals 12 residues. This chain's CDR3 is CASSRDDNEQYF. The CDR3 region has the DNA TGTGCCAGCAGCCGCGACGATAACGAGCAGTACTTC.

This clone appeared a few times. The chain combines TRBV28 with TRBJ1-5; TRBD1 aligns across 8 bases. The CDR3 is 16 residues long. Germline V CDR1 and CDR2: MDHEN, SYDVKM. After removal of 8 bases from V and 1 base from J, the junction contained 10 bases not matched to a gene. CDR3: CASRGQGARSNQPQHF. In nucleotides, the CDR3 is TGTGCCAGCCGAGGGCAGGGGGCGCGAAGCAATCAGCCCCAGCATTTT.

The chain employs TRBV18 and TRBJ1-5; 8 bases fit TRBD1. The CDR3 has 14 amino acids. Germline CDR1 KGHSH, CDR2 LQKENI. The J segment lost 9 bases and the V segment lost 6 bases, leaving 10 bases of the junction unmatched. CDR3 nucleotides: TGTGCCAGCTCCGGGACAGGACCCCCTTGGCCCCAGCATTTT. It encodes CASSGTGPPWPQHF.

The rearrangement joins TRBV7-8 to TRBJ2-1; 8 nucleotides agree with TRBD2. CDR3 length: 15 residues. Germline V gene sequence: CDR1 SGHVS, CDR2 FQNEAQ. V dropped 5 bases and J dropped 7; count of bases not matched to a gene: 10. The DNA for the CDR3 is TGTGCCAGCAGCGCCCGGGAGGGCGGGTTGAATGAGCAGTTCTTC. It encodes CASSAREGGLNEQFF.